A single sample is the source of the 9 T cell receptor beta chains below, sequenced in a study of T cells in Graves' hyperthyroidism and ophthalmopathy. The source material, RNA transcripts, was used to amplify TCR beta CDR3 regions. HTBI primers drove first-round RT-PCR of the TCR CDR3. TCRdb reprocessed the multiplex PCR reads with MiXCR, giving one entry per CDR3 protein. The data hold 540,000 or so distinct CDR3 sequences, with 15% to 18% observed a single time. Sequencing used blood. Receptors were obtained from a woman aged 25 to 39 with Graves' hyperthyroidism.

The table lists this clonotype with many counts. The chain recombines TRBV20-1 with TRBJ2-1, with 10 bases identical to TRBD2. The length of the CDR3 is 14 residues. V lost 5 bases, J lost 6 bases, and 7 bases stayed unmatched. Germline lookup yields CDR1 DFQATT and CDR2 SNEGSKA (reference sequence). CDR3 amino acids: CSAAGLAISNEQFF. The DNA of the CDR3 is TGCAGTGCTGCGGGACTAGCGATCTCCAATGAGCAGTTCTTC.

This clonotype was seen ten or more times. CDR3 loop: CASSSSGPTGTGELFF. CDR3 sequence (DNA): TGTGCCAGCAGCTCCTCCGGCCCCACGGGCACCGGGGAGCTGTTTTTT. The chain uses TRBV7-3 and TRBJ2-2, with unresolved D. Between the trimmed V and J ends, which lost 4 bases and 4 bases, there was a span of 16 bases. CDR1 SGHTA and CDR2 FQGTGA come from the germline V gene. This CDR3 region has 16 residues.

This clonotype was counted many times. The chain is built from TRBV20-1 and TRBJ2-3, with D hard to call. CDR3 length: 15 amino acids. Germline V lookup: CDR1 DFQATT, CDR2 SNEGSKA (reference sequence). V lost 0 bases to trimming and J lost 1 base, with 11 bases between them. The CDR3: CSAREGYRGTDTQYF. DNA for the CDR3: TGCAGTGCTAGAGAGGGGTATCGGGGCACAGATACGCAGTATTTT.

V is TRBV12-3 or TRBV12-4 and J is TRBJ2-1; D remains ambiguous. V lost 3 bases and J 0 bases, leaving 12 bases between the germline ends. The CDR3 is 16 residues long. The CDR3 coding sequence is TGTGCCAGCAGTTTGGAACTGGGTACCTCCTACAATGAGCAGTTCTTC. This codes for CASSLELGTSYNEQFF.

The chain recombines TRBV5-8 with TRBJ1-1; possibly TRBD1 for D (5 bases). The CDR3 extends over 16 amino acids. Germline V gene lookup returns CDR1 SGHTS and CDR2 YDEGEE. Deletions cut 0 bases from V and 0 bases from J, with 12 bases between. The CDR3 reads CASSLVGTGVNTEAFF. CDR3 DNA: TGTGCCAGCAGCTTGGTAGGTACAGGAGTGAACACTGAAGCTTTCTTT.

The chain has TRBV9 and TRBJ2-1, with 8 bases aligning to TRBD2. Germline assignment: CDR1 SGDLS and CDR2 YYNGEE. The CDR3 totals 15 residues. The trim removed 0 bases at V and 7 bases at J, leaving 6 bases unmatched. The CDR3 is CASSVDVAGRNEQFF. Here the CDR3 DNA reads TGTGCCAGCAGCGTAGATGTAGCGGGAAGGAATGAGCAGTTCTTC.

This clonotype was seen ten or more times. V is TRBV7-3 and J is TRBJ2-3, with 7 bases lining up with TRBD1. The germline V gene encodes CDR1 SGHTA and CDR2 FQGTGA. The CDR3 loop spans 15 amino acids. The junction had 3 bases not matched to a gene; V was cut back by 3 bases and J by 0 bases. For the CDR3, the DNA is TGTGCCAGCAGCTTTACAGGGGCCAGCACAGATACGCAGTATTTT. Translated, it gives CASSFTGASTDTQYF.

V and J are TRBV20-1 and TRBJ2-7; TRBD2 matches 10 bases. With 1 base clipped from V and 3 bases from J, the junction kept 6 bases outside the gene matches. CDR1 and CDR2 (germline): DFQATT, SNEGSKA (reference sequence). The CDR3 consists of 15 residues. In DNA, the CDR3 is TGCAGTGCTAGAGGGGGACTAGCGAAGGGCTACGAGCAGTACTTC. This codes for CSARGGLAKGYEQYF.

There are a few counts of this clonotype. The chain links TRBV6-5 to TRBJ2-7; 11 bases map to TRBD2. J gave up 5 bases and V 0 bases, and 3 bases lay outside the gene matches. The CDR3 has 15 amino acids. Per the germline V gene, CDR1 is MNHEY and CDR2 is SVGAGI. CDR3 loop: CASSYSLAGGHEQYF. CDR3 coding DNA: TGTGCCAGCAGTTACTCCCTAGCGGGAGGCCACGAGCAGTACTTC.